Following are 28 T cell receptor beta chains from one sample sequenced in a study of shared clonotypes between healthy human individuals. CD8 cells classed as naive were CD45RO-negative and positively selected for CCR7, excluding terminally differentiated effector memory CD45RA+ cells. Libraries were prepared by immunoSEQ multiplex PCR; TCRdb keeps only in-frame clonotypes and omits some of them. Here the sample spans about 2,100,000 clones, about 92% being singletons. What was sequenced was naive CD8+ T cells from PBMCs. The receptors were sampled from a man between 18 and 35 years old in good health. Some clones in this sample may be carry-over from other donors' samples.

V gene TRBV7-9 combines with J gene TRBJ1-3, with a weak D call TRBD1 (5 bases). Germline CDR1 and CDR2: SEHNR and FQNEAQ (reference sequence). Trimming removed 1 base from V and 8 bases from J, with 12 bases in between. CDR3 length equals 14 residues. CDR3 coding DNA: TGTGCCAGCAGCTTAGGGGGGGTTTTAGACACCATATATTTT. Translated: CASSLGGVLDTIYF.

The chain couples TRBV19 to TRBJ1-3, with a possible D match to TRBD1 (6 bases). V lost 6 bases to trimming and J lost 4 bases, with 16 bases between them. Per the germline V gene, CDR1 is LNHDA and CDR2 is SQIVND (reference sequence). This CDR3 is 15 amino acids long. CDR3 sequence reads: CASRDLPGQGNTIYF. Written as DNA, the CDR3 is TGTGCCAGTAGGGACTTGCCGGGACAAGGAAACACCATATATTTT.

The V gene is TRBV11-2, the J gene TRBJ2-7; 12 nucleotides align to TRBD2. Unmatched junction bases numbered 10, after V lost 5 bases and J lost 2 bases. This CDR3 spans 17 amino acids. CDR1 and CDR2 from the germline V gene are SGHAT and FQNNGV. The CDR3 coding sequence is TGTGCCAGCAGCCCGTTAGATAGACTAGCGGGAGCCTACGAGCAGTACTTC. Amino acid sequence: CASSPLDRLAGAYEQYF. The full variable domain, with the rest looked up from reference TRBV11-2 and TRBJ2-7, is EAGVAQSPRYKIIEKRQSVAFWCNPISGHATLYWYQQILGQGPKLLIQFQNNGVVDDSQLPKDRFSAERLKGVDSTLKIQPAKLEDSAVYLCASSPLDRLAGAYEQYFGPGTRLTVT.

The chain's CDR3 is CASSDWGTGPSQPQHF. DNA of the CDR3: TGTGCCAGCAGTGATTGGGGGACCGGTCCGAGTCAGCCCCAGCATTTT. This chain connects TRBV6-1 to TRBJ1-5; a weak D match, TRBD1 (5 bases). The CDR3 has 16 residues. The germline V and J ends were trimmed by 3 bases and 6 bases, with 18 bases remaining between them. Germline V gene lookup returns CDR1 MNHNS and CDR2 SASEGT.

V is TRBV4-3 and J is TRBJ1-2; D call uncertain. In germline, CDR1 is LGHNA, CDR2 YSLEER. The CDR3 is 14 residues long. V lost 0 bases and J 0 bases, leaving 5 bases between the germline ends. CDR3 sequence reads: CASSQDQTNYGYTF. The CDR3 bases are TGCGCCAGCAGCCAAGATCAGACTAACTATGGCTACACCTTC.

The chain links TRBV7-9 to TRBJ1-5; D remains ambiguous. The germline gives CDR1 SEHNR, CDR2 FQNEAQ (reference sequence). CDR3 length equals 14 residues. Trimming shortened V by 5 bases and J by 2 bases, and 10 bases separated the two germline ends. This chain's CDR3 is CASSQGGGNQPQHF. As DNA, the CDR3 is TGTGCCAGCAGCCAAGGCGGGGGCAATCAGCCCCAGCATTTT.

This rearrangement joins TRBV2 to TRBJ2-1, with a weak D call TRBD1 (6 bases). The ends were cut back, 9 bases at V and 5 bases at J, with 14 bases in the middle. Germline V gene data show CDR1 as SNHLY and CDR2 as FYNNEI. CDR3 length equals 13 residues. The CDR3 sequence is CAREIQGHNEQFF. As DNA, the CDR3 is TGTGCCAGGGAGATACAGGGACACAATGAGCAGTTCTTC.

CDR3 in DNA: TGCGCCAGCAGTAGTTTAGCGGGGAGTGACAATGAGCAGTTCTTC. Translation: CASSSLAGSDNEQFF. V usage is TRBV10-1 and J usage is TRBJ2-1, with TRBD2 matching 8 bases. The CDR3 spans 15 residues. Germline V gene data show CDR1 as WNHNN and CDR2 as SYGVQD (reference sequence). V lost 5 bases and J lost 5; bases outside the gene matches: 8.

The V and J genes are TRBV27 and TRBJ2-1; no firm D call. The CDR3 length is 16 residues. V was shortened by 2 bases and J by 3 bases, with 14 bases between the two germline ends. Per germline, CDR1 MNHEY and CDR2 SMNVEV (reference sequence). This CDR3 is CASSLRSPGGYNEQFF. As DNA, the CDR3 is TGTGCCAGCAGTTTAAGATCGCCGGGTGGCTACAATGAGCAGTTCTTC.

The CDR3 protein is CASSQPLAGGPTGELFF. Here the CDR3 DNA reads TGTGCCAGCAGCCAGCCCTTAGCGGGAGGCCCCACCGGGGAGCTGTTTTTT. J is TRBJ2-2 and V is TRBV9, with 10 positions matching TRBD2. The CDR3 contains 17 residues. Per the germline V gene, CDR1 is SGDLS and CDR2 is YYNGEE. V shed 4 bases and J 4 bases; nucleotides not matched to a gene: 10.

This clone has just one count. The chain uses TRBV27 and TRBJ2-1, with D unclear. Looked up from germline, CDR1 is MNHEY and CDR2 is SMNVEV (reference sequence). The CDR3 totals 14 residues. Trimming took off 8 bases at V and 3 bases at J, with 14 bases between the two ends. The CDR3 region is CASGSRLVYNEQFF. The CDR3 DNA reads as TGTGCCAGCGGTTCCCGGCTTGTCTACAATGAGCAGTTCTTC.

The DNA for the CDR3 is TGTGCCAGCAGCGAACTAGGGGGGTATGTTCAAGAGACCCAGTACTTC. Translated, it gives CASSELGGYVQETQYF. The V gene is TRBV11-2, the J gene TRBJ2-5; TRBD1 or TRBD2 may be the D gene (6 bases each). This CDR3 contains 16 residues. Looked up from germline, CDR1 is SGHAT and CDR2 is FQNNGV. V lost 5 bases to trimming and J lost 2 bases, with 18 bases between them.

A note on this clone: This specimen includes other DNA sequences encoding the same CDR3. The chain recombines TRBV15 with TRBJ1-1; tentative D call: TRBD1 (6 bases). The CDR3 is 12 residues long. V was trimmed by 1 base and J by 8 bases, leaving 8 bases between them. Germline CDR1 is LNHNV and CDR2 is YYDKDF (reference sequence). CDR3 nucleotide sequence: TGTGCCACCAGCAGAGGAGGGGGGGAAGCTTTCTTT. It yields the protein CATSRGGGEAFF.

This CDR3 reads CSVAGTSAGELFF. CDR3 nucleotide sequence: TGCAGCGTAGCCGGGACAAGCGCCGGGGAGCTGTTTTTT. J is TRBJ2-2 and V is TRBV29-1; D might be TRBD1 (6 bases). Germline values: CDR1 SQVTM, CDR2 ANQGSEA. Trimming stripped 6 bases from V and 6 bases from J, with 14 bases between. The CDR3 loop spans 13 amino acids.

The chain couples TRBV11-2 to TRBJ2-7; 7 bases are a match to TRBD1. The germline gives CDR1 SGHAT, CDR2 FQNNGV. The CDR3 length is 16 residues. After removal of 0 bases from V and 0 bases from J, the junction contained 5 bases not matched to a gene. The CDR3 sequence: CASSLDAAGGSYEQYF. CDR3 bases: TGTGCCAGCAGCTTAGATGCCGCAGGGGGCTCCTACGAGCAGTACTTC.

This rearrangement joins TRBV25-1 to TRBJ1-1; D ambiguous. CDR3 length equals 12 residues. CDR1 and CDR2 from the germline V gene are MGHDK and SYGVNS. Trimming left V 6 bases short and J 1 base short, with 6 bases between. The CDR3 is CASRVTNTEAFF. DNA of the CDR3: TGTGCCAGCAGAGTCACGAACACTGAAGCTTTCTTT.

This chain joins TRBV4-3 and TRBJ2-1; 8 bases map to TRBD1. The CDR3 has 17 amino acids. Trimming at V came to 1 base and at J to 4 bases, leaving 9 bases not matched to a gene. The germline V gene has CDR1 LGHNA and CDR2 YSLEER. CDR3 sequence reads: CASSQAVPGTGYNEQFF. The CDR3, as DNA: TGCGCCAGCAGCCAAGCCGTTCCCGGGACAGGATACAATGAGCAGTTCTTC.

V gene TRBV27 combines with J gene TRBJ1-2, with D possibly TRBD1 on 6 matching bases. With 5 bases removed from V and 0 bases from J, the gap between germline ends came to 22 bases. Germline V CDR1 and CDR2: MNHEY, SMNVEV (reference sequence). The CDR3 has 18 amino acids. Written as DNA, the CDR3 is TGTGCCAGCAGTCCATACCCCCCTACAGGGTACACTAACTATGGCTACACCTTC. It codes for CASSPYPPTGYTNYGYTF.

CDR3 nucleotides: TGTGCCAGCAGCTTATTGGCGGGAGCTACCGGGGAGCTGTTTTTT. Encoded protein: CASSLLAGATGELFF. The chain has TRBV7-2 and TRBJ2-2; 7 bases are a match to TRBD2. The CDR3 totals 15 residues. The ends lost 2 bases at V and 5 bases at J; junction bases unmatched: 5. Germline-derived CDR1 and CDR2 are SGHTA and FQGNSA.

The rearrangement joins TRBV14 to TRBJ2-7; unclear D gene. V was pared by 3 bases and J by 7 bases, with 10 bases between. The germline CDR1 and CDR2 sequences are SGHDN and FVKESK. The CDR3 runs to 12 residues. The CDR3 loop reads CASSHLRWEQYF. In DNA form, the CDR3 reads TGTGCCAGCAGCCATCTAAGGTGGGAGCAGTACTTC.

The table lists this clone with a few counts. The CDR3 DNA reads as TGCAGCGCTGTTCTCTCTGGGGCCAACGTCCTGACTTTC. It encodes CSAVLSGANVLTF. This rearrangement joins TRBV29-1 to TRBJ2-6; D gene unclear. Trimming shortened V by 7 bases and J by 0 bases, and 7 bases separated the two germline ends. Germline values: CDR1 SQVTM, CDR2 ANQGSEA. The CDR3 spans 13 residues. Together with reference TRBV29-1 and TRBJ2-6, the CDR3 gives the full variable domain: SAVISQKPSRDICQRGTSLTIQCQVDSQVTMMFWYRQQPGQSLTLIATANQGSEATYESGFVIDKFPISRPNLTFSTLTVSNMSPEDSSIYLCSAVLSGANVLTFGAGSRLTVL.

In this sample, this clone turned up once. The chain couples TRBV27 to TRBJ2-7; the D gene is possibly TRBD1 (6 bases). V lost 5 bases to trimming and J lost 3 bases, with 14 bases between them. The CDR3 runs to 14 residues. CDR1 is MNHEY and CDR2 is SMNVEV in the germline V gene (reference sequence). In DNA, the CDR3 is TGTGCCAGCAGTACCAGGGGACGTTACTACGAGCAGTACTTC. Amino acid sequence: CASSTRGRYYEQYF.

The chain uses TRBV7-9 and TRBJ2-1, with D uncertain. This CDR3 region has 12 residues. V was pared by 1 base and J by 9 bases, with 7 bases between. CDR1 and CDR2 from the germline V gene are SEHNR and FQNEAQ (reference sequence). In nucleotides, the CDR3 is TGTGCCAGCAGCTTAGAATCCCCTGAGCAGTTCTTC. Translating gives CASSLESPEQFF. Based on the CDR3 plus reference TRBV7-9 and TRBJ2-1, the full variable domain is DTGVSQNPRHKITKRGQNVTFRCDPISEHNRLYWYRQTLGQGPEFLTYFQNEAQLEKSRLLSDRFSAERPKGSFSTLEIQRTEQGDSAMYLCASSLESPEQFFGPGTRLTVL.

This rearrangement joins TRBV5-1 to TRBJ2-7, with TRBD1 identical over 8 bases. In germline, CDR1 is SGHRS, CDR2 YFSETQ. CDR3 size: 15 residues. V lost 0 bases to trimming and J lost 5 bases; unmatched junction nucleotides: 7. CDR3 coding DNA: TGCGCCAGCAGCTTGGATGTCCAGGGGGCGGACGAGCAGTACTTC. It encodes CASSLDVQGADEQYF.

V and J are TRBV5-6 and TRBJ1-5; D is ambiguous. The V and J ends lost 1 base and 4 bases respectively, with 9 bases between them. The CDR3 contains 14 residues. Germline CDR1 and CDR2: SGHDT and YYEEEE. The CDR3 DNA sequence: TGTGCCAGCAGCTTGAGGGCAGATAATCAGCCCCAGCATTTT. Translating it yields CASSLRADNQPQHF.

This chain links TRBV27 with TRBJ2-1, with TRBD2 as a possible D gene (5 bases). The V gene's germline CDR1 is MNHEY and CDR2 SMNVEV (reference sequence). The CDR3 extends over 16 amino acids. V shed 6 bases and J shed 4 bases, with 19 bases lying between them. For the CDR3, the DNA is TGTGCCAGCAGCCTCCTAGCAGCTTCGCCTTACAATGAGCAGTTCTTC. Residues: CASSLLAASPYNEQFF.

The V gene is TRBV9, the J gene TRBJ2-2; no definite D call. The CDR3 loop spans 12 amino acids. Per germline, CDR1 SGDLS and CDR2 YYNGEE. V was pared by 0 bases and J by 6 bases, with 3 bases between. In DNA, the CDR3 is TGTGCCAGCAGCGTAGAGGCCGGGGAGCTGTTTTTT. Translation gives CASSVEAGELFF. The variable domain in full, completed from reference TRBV9 and TRBJ2-2, reads DSGVTQTPKHLITATGQRVTLRCSPRSGDLSVYWYQQSLDQGLQFLIQYYNGEERAKGNILERFSAQQFPDLHSELNLSSLELGDSALYFCASSVEAGELFFGEGSRLTVL.

CDR3 coding DNA: TGCGCCAGCAGCCAGGGTGGAGGGAGGGCGGAGACCCAGTACTTC. As protein: CASSQGGGRAETQYF. The rearrangement uses TRBV4-3 and TRBJ2-5; 7 nucleotides align to TRBD2. The CDR3 totals 15 residues. Trimming removed 3 bases from V and 5 bases from J; junction bases left unmatched: 9. Germline V gene data show CDR1 as LGHNA and CDR2 as YSLEER.